These T cell receptor beta chains were read from a single sample in a study of blood T cell repertoires in COVID-19. TCRdb's table, derived via immunoSEQ multiplex PCR, lists solely in-frame clones and lacks some. Of 73,000 or so clones in the sample, 84% were seen once. The sample was peripheral blood. The receptor source for this set is an older woman with acute or convalescent COVID-19. The CDR3 runs from the conserved cysteine through the conserved F or W. Fields, in order: CDR3 protein, CDR3 DNA, clone size, V gene, D gene, J gene. D genes are given only for firm matches. For some rows the clone size is stated as once, few or many, or as a class when expanded; others skip it.

CDR3aa: CASSLGGTSGYNEQFF
CDR3nt: TGTGCCAGCAGCTTGGGTGGGACTAGCGGTTACAATGAGCAGTTCTTC
abundance: -
v_gene: TRBV5-8
d_gene: TRBD2
j_gene: TRBJ2-1

CDR3aa: CASSHGPTWKTQYF
CDR3nt: TGTGCCAGCAGCCATGGGCCCACCTGGAAGACCCAGTACTTC
abundance: -
v_gene: TRBV3-1/TRBV3-2
d_gene: -
j_gene: TRBJ2-5

CDR3aa: CASSQGSFTDTQYF
CDR3nt: TGTGCCAGTAGTCAGGGGTCATTCACAGATACGCAGTATTTT
abundance: -
v_gene: TRBV19
d_gene: -
j_gene: TRBJ2-3

CDR3aa: CASSVDRVSLSPLHF
CDR3nt: TGTGCCAGCAGCGTCGACAGGGTTTCACTTTCACCCCTCCACTTT
abundance: -
v_gene: TRBV9
d_gene: TRBD1
j_gene: TRBJ1-6

CDR3aa: CAIGTGGNTIYF
CDR3nt: TGTGCCATTGGGACAGGTGGAAACACCATATATTTT
abundance: few
v_gene: TRBV10-3
d_gene: TRBD1
j_gene: TRBJ1-3

CDR3aa: CASSSGQGSRREKLFF
CDR3nt: TGCGCCAGCAGCTCGGGACAGGGGAGTCGTCGGGAAAAACTGTTTTTT
abundance: -
v_gene: TRBV5-1
d_gene: TRBD1
j_gene: TRBJ1-4

CDR3aa: CASSFWPPGTLGSGAFF
CDR3nt: TGTGCCAGCAGCTTCTGGCCCCCCGGGACATTAGGGTCTGGAGCTTTCTTT
abundance: -
v_gene: TRBV5-4
d_gene: -
j_gene: TRBJ1-1

CDR3aa: CASRVTAFSYEQYF
CDR3nt: TGTGCCAGCAGGGTGACAGCTTTCTCCTACGAGCAGTACTTC
abundance: -
v_gene: TRBV6-5
d_gene: -
j_gene: TRBJ2-7

CDR3aa: CASSIRARALRETQYF
CDR3nt: TGTGCCAGTAGTATAAGGGCCAGGGCCTTAAGGGAGACCCAGTACTTC
abundance: -
v_gene: TRBV19
d_gene: -
j_gene: TRBJ2-5

CDR3aa: CASRVNRAPMNTEAFF
CDR3nt: TGTGCCAGCAGGGTAAACAGGGCACCAATGAACACTGAAGCTTTCTTT
abundance: few
v_gene: TRBV6-4
d_gene: -
j_gene: TRBJ1-1

CDR3aa: CASSPRGQYNQPQHF
CDR3nt: TGTGCCAGCAGCCCCAGGGGACAGTACAATCAGCCCCAGCATTTT
abundance: -
v_gene: TRBV3-1/TRBV3-2
d_gene: TRBD1
j_gene: TRBJ1-5

CDR3aa: CASTVDRGPADTQYF
CDR3nt: TGTGCCAGCACGGTTGACAGGGGGCCCGCGGATACGCAGTATTTT
abundance: -
v_gene: TRBV2
d_gene: TRBD1
j_gene: TRBJ2-3

CDR3aa: CSVFRYSITRDQNTEAFF
CDR3nt: TGCAGCGTTTTTCGTTATAGCATTACTCGGGATCAGAACACTGAAGCTTTCTTT
abundance: -
v_gene: TRBV29-1
d_gene: -
j_gene: TRBJ1-1

CDR3aa: CASTRDRGEGGYTF
CDR3nt: TGTGCCAGCACCAGGGACAGGGGAGAAGGAGGCTACACCTTC
abundance: -
v_gene: TRBV27
d_gene: TRBD1
j_gene: TRBJ1-2

CDR3aa: CASSGSPQGGWTEAFF
CDR3nt: TGTGCCAGCAGCGGATCTCCCCAGGGGGGTTGGACTGAAGCTTTCTTT
abundance: -
v_gene: TRBV7-9
d_gene: TRBD1
j_gene: TRBJ1-1

CDR3aa: CASSVRGLDGGSTDTQYF
CDR3nt: TGTGCCAGCAGCGTAAGAGGGTTGGACGGGGGGAGCACAGATACGCAGTATTTT
abundance: -
v_gene: TRBV9
d_gene: TRBD2
j_gene: TRBJ2-3

CDR3aa: CASSSIPSGQGAGNTIYF
CDR3nt: TGTGCCAGTTCTAGTATCCCCTCGGGACAGGGGGCTGGAAACACCATATATTTT
abundance: -
v_gene: TRBV19
d_gene: TRBD1
j_gene: TRBJ1-3

CDR3aa: CASSPLGQTLAKNIQYF
CDR3nt: TGTGCCAGCAGTCCCTTGGGACAGACCTTAGCCAAAAACATTCAGTACTTC
abundance: -
v_gene: TRBV6-6
d_gene: TRBD1
j_gene: TRBJ2-4

CDR3aa: CASSFSQSYEQYF
CDR3nt: TGTGCCAGCAGTTTTTCCCAGTCCTACGAGCAGTACTTC
abundance: -
v_gene: TRBV12-3/TRBV12-4
d_gene: -
j_gene: TRBJ2-7

CDR3aa: CASSYSNLGGGDEQFF
CDR3nt: TGTGCCAGCAGTTACTCGAATTTGGGCGGGGGAGATGAGCAGTTCTTC
abundance: -
v_gene: TRBV6-2/TRBV6-3
d_gene: TRBD2
j_gene: TRBJ2-1

CDR3aa: CASSLAGLGYGYTF
CDR3nt: TGTGCCAGCAGCTTGGCAGGACTGGGCTATGGCTACACCTTC
abundance: -
v_gene: TRBV5-4
d_gene: -
j_gene: TRBJ1-2

CDR3aa: CASSLSGSSGNEQFF
CDR3nt: TGTGCCAGCAGCTTATCGGGAAGTTCCGGCAATGAGCAGTTCTTC
abundance: -
v_gene: TRBV11-3
d_gene: -
j_gene: TRBJ2-1

CDR3aa: CASSATGTLYTDTQYF
CDR3nt: TGTGCCAGCAGTGCAACCGGGACTCTATACACAGATACGCAGTATTTT
abundance: few
v_gene: TRBV6-1
d_gene: -
j_gene: TRBJ2-3

CDR3aa: CASSERAGTGRANTGELFF
CDR3nt: TGTGCCAGCAGTGAAAGGGCCGGGACAGGACGAGCGAACACCGGGGAGCTGTTTTTT
abundance: -
v_gene: TRBV6-1
d_gene: TRBD1
j_gene: TRBJ2-2

CDR3aa: CASSKTGGVIYEQYF
CDR3nt: TGTGCCAGTAGTAAAACGGGAGGGGTTATCTACGAGCAGTACTTC
abundance: -
v_gene: TRBV19
d_gene: TRBD2
j_gene: TRBJ2-7

CDR3aa: CASSLARVGYGYTF
CDR3nt: TGCGCCAGCAGCTTGGCGAGGGTCGGCTATGGCTACACCTTC
abundance: -
v_gene: TRBV5-1
d_gene: -
j_gene: TRBJ1-2

CDR3aa: CASSYGGGSTDTQYF
CDR3nt: TGTGCCAGCAGTTACGGGGGGGGCAGCACAGATACGCAGTATTTT
abundance: -
v_gene: TRBV6-5
d_gene: -
j_gene: TRBJ2-3

CDR3aa: CASILDLEGSGANVLTF
CDR3nt: TGTGCCAGCATTCTGGACTTGGAGGGCTCTGGGGCCAACGTCCTGACTTTC
abundance: -
v_gene: TRBV21-1
d_gene: -
j_gene: TRBJ2-6

CDR3aa: CASSEDTVKETQYF
CDR3nt: TGTGCCAGCAGTGAAGACACAGTGAAAGAGACCCAGTACTTC
abundance: -
v_gene: TRBV2
d_gene: -
j_gene: TRBJ2-5

CDR3aa: CASTGLFEQFF
CDR3nt: TGTGCCAGTACAGGGCTGTTTGAGCAGTTCTTC
abundance: -
v_gene: TRBV19
d_gene: -
j_gene: TRBJ2-1